These 8 T cell receptor beta chains share one sample of origin, sequenced in a study of memory CD4+ T cells and cytomegalovirus serostatus. Some clones are missing from TCRdb's copy, which holds only in-frame ones; the method was immunoSEQ multiplex PCR. This sample carries over 40,000 clones, 70% to 85% of them seen once, and the ten largest clones take approximately 0.55%. Single viable CD3+CD4+CD8-CD45RO+ cells were sorted as the memory CD4+ T cells. Material for sequencing was memory CD4+ T cells from blood. These receptors were obtained from an adult in good health and CMV-seronegative.

This rearrangement joins TRBV4-2 to TRBJ1-1; possibly TRBD1 for D (5 bases). Between the trimmed V and J ends, which lost 4 bases and 3 bases, there was a span of 15 bases. The CDR3 extends over 15 amino acids. Looked up from germline, CDR1 is LGHNA and CDR2 is YNFKEQ. CDR3 coding DNA: TGTGCCAGCAGCCTTGGAGTCGAGGGGTACACTGAAGCTTTCTTT. Its translation is CASSLGVEGYTEAFF.

This chain joins TRBV7-6 and TRBJ2-7, with 7 positions matching TRBD2. The germline CDR1 and CDR2 sequences are SGHVS and FNYEAQ. This CDR3 contains 14 residues. V was clipped by 3 bases and J by 0 bases; unmatched bases: 2. CDR3: CASSFKRDSYEQYF. As DNA, the CDR3 is TGTGCCAGCAGCTTTAAGCGGGACTCCTACGAGCAGTACTTC.

This chain links TRBV10-3 with TRBJ2-5; weak D call: TRBD2 (5 bases). The V and J ends lost 6 bases and 5 bases respectively, with 16 bases between them. This CDR3 comprises 14 residues. Germline-derived CDR1 and CDR2 are ENHRY and SYGVKD. The CDR3 DNA reads TGTGCCATCAGCGCCTTACCTGGAGGCGAGACCCAGTACTTC. It encodes CAISALPGGETQYF.

This chain uses TRBV29-1 with TRBJ1-3; D uncertain. V was pared by 4 bases and J by 0 bases, with 4 bases between. From germline, CDR1 is SQVTM and CDR2 ANQGSEA. CDR3 length: 12 amino acids. The chain's CDR3 is CSVVSSGNTIYF. In DNA form, the CDR3 reads TGCAGCGTTGTAAGCTCTGGAAACACCATATATTTT.

CDR3 nucleotides: TGTGCCAGTAGGAGAAAGCCCCCTAACTATGGCTACACCTTC. Translated, it gives CASRRKPPNYGYTF. The chain uses TRBV19 and TRBJ1-2; D is ambiguous. CDR1 is LNHDA and CDR2 is SQIVND in the germline V gene (reference sequence). V lost 6 bases, J lost 0 bases, and 11 bases lay in between. The CDR3 has 14 residues.

Only a few counts were recorded for this clone. The rearrangement uses TRBV5-5 and TRBJ1-3; D is ambiguous. V was clipped by 4 bases and J by 4 bases, with 12 bases between them. Germline V CDR1 and CDR2: SGHKS, YYEKEE (reference sequence). The CDR3 is 14 residues long. The CDR3, as DNA: TGTGCCAGCAGCCCAGAAGTGGGAGGAAACACCATATATTTT. Amino acids: CASSPEVGGNTIYF.

This clone was observed a few times. One end of the junction varies from germline; a read error may be responsible. The chain couples TRBV5-4 to TRBJ2-5; the D is unclear. The CDR3 has 13 residues. Germline CDR1 and CDR2: SGHNT and YYREEE (reference sequence). In DNA form, the CDR3 reads TGTGCCAGCAGCTTGGATGCCCAAGGGACCCAGTACTTC. Protein sequence: CASSLDAQGTQYF.

The CDR3: CASSIWASYNSPLHF. The CDR3 nucleotides are TGTGCCAGTAGTATCTGGGCCTCCTATAATTCACCCCTCCACTTT. The rearrangement uses TRBV19 and TRBJ1-6; no definite D call. Germline V CDR1 and CDR2: LNHDA, SQIVND (reference sequence). The CDR3 is made up of 15 amino acids. The ends were cut back, 3 bases at V and 0 bases at J, with 6 bases in the middle.